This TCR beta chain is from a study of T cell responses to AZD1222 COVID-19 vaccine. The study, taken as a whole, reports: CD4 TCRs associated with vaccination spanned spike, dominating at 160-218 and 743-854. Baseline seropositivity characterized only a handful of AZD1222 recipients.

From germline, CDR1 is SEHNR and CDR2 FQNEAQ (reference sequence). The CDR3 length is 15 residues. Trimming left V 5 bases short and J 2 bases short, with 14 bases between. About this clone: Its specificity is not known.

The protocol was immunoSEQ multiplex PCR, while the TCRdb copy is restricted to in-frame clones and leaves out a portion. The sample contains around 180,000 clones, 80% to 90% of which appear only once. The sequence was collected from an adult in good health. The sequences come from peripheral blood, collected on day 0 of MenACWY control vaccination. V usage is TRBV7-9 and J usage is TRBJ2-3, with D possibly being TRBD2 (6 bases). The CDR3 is CASSPGTFATDTQYF. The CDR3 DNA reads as TGTGCCAGCAGCCCCGGGACTTTCGCCACAGATACGCAGTATTTT. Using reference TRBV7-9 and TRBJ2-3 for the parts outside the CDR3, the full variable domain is DTGVSQNPRHKITKRGQNVTFRCDPISEHNRLYWYRQTLGQGPEFLTYFQNEAQLEKSRLLSDRFSAERPKGSFSTLEIQRTEQGDSAMYLCASSPGTFATDTQYFGPGTRLTVL.